This TCR beta chain was identified in a study of blood T cell repertoires in COVID-19. Overall study context: COVID-19 samples from acute and convalescent phases originated in the United States, Italy and Spain. In each case, the material was cDNA or gDNA derived from T cells, B-cell-depleted T cells, or PBMCs.

Patients in Seattle were enrolled during active infection, then followed longitudinally. How the authors handled the data: Estimated nucleated cell counts came from reference gene primer amplification. TCRdb's table, derived via immunoSEQ multiplex PCR, lists solely in-frame clones and lacks some. V, J and clone size are those of that table, while D and trimming were read from the DNA. The sample carries about 180,000 clones, over 80% recorded once. From germline, CDR1 is GTSNPN and CDR2 SVGIG (reference sequence). The CDR3 covers 13 residues. V lost 0 bases to trimming and J lost 4 bases, with 9 bases between them.

Sequenced: peripheral blood. The origin of this receptor is a woman in her 70s with COVID-19, enrolled during active disease. The chain combines TRBV30 with TRBJ1-1; D remains unclear. The CDR3 loop is CAWSVHEFTEAFF. The CDR3 nucleotides are TGTGCCTGGAGTGTACATGAATTCACTGAAGCTTTCTTT.